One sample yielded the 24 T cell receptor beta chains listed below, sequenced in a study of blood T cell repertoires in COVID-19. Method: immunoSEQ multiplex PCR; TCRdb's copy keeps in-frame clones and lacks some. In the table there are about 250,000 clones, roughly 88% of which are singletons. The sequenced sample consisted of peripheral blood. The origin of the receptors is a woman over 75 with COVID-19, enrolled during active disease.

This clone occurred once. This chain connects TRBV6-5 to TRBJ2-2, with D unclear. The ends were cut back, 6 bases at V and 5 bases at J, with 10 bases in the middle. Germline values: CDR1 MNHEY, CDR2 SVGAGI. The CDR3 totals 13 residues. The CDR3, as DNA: TGTGCCAGCAGGAAAACAATGACCGGGGAGCTGTTTTTT. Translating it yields CASRKTMTGELFF.

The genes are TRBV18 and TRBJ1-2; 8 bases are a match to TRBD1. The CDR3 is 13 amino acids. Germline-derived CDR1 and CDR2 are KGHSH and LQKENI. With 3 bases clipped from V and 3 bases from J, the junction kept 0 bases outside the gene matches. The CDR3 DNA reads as TGTGCCAGCTCACCGACAGGGGACTATGGCTACACCTTC. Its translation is CASSPTGDYGYTF.

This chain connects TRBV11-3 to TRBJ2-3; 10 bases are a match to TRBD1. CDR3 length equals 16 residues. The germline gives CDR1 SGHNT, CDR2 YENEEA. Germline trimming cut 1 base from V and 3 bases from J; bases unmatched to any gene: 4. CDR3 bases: TGTGCCAGCAGCTTAGGACAGGGGGCGACTACAGATACGCAGTATTTT. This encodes CASSLGQGATTDTQYF.

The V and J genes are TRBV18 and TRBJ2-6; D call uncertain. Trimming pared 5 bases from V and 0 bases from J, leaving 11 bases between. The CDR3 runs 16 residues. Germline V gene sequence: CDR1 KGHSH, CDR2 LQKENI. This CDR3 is CASSEKPISGANVLTF. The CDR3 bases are TGTGCCAGCTCAGAAAAGCCGATCTCTGGGGCCAACGTCCTGACTTTC.

In DNA form, the CDR3 reads TGTGCCATCAGTGAGGCGCCAGGGGTGTATGGCTACACCTTC. Encoded protein: CAISEAPGVYGYTF. The chain carries TRBV10-3 and TRBJ1-2, with a weak D call TRBD1 (6 bases). There are 14 residues in the CDR3. The germline CDR1 and CDR2 sequences are ENHRY and SYGVKD. Deletions cut 2 bases from V and 5 bases from J, with 12 bases between.

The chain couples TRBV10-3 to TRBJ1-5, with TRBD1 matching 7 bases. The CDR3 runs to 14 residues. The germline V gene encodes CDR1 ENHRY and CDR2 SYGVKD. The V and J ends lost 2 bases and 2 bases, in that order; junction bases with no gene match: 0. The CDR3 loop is CAISEDRGNQPQHF. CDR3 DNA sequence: TGTGCCATCAGTGAGGACAGGGGCAATCAGCCCCAGCATTTT.

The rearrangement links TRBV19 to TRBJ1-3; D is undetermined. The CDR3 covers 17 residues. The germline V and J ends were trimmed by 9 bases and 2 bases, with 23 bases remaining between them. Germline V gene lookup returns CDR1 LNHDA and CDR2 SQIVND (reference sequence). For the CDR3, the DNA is TGTGCCAGCAGAGGATCGACGGGGAAAAAACCTGGAAACACCATATATTTT. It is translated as CASRGSTGKKPGNTIYF.

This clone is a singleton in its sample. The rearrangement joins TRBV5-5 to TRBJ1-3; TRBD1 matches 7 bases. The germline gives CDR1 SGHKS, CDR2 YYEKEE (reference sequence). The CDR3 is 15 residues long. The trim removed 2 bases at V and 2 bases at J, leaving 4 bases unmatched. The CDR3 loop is CASSFLQGTGNTIYF. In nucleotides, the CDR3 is TGTGCCAGCAGCTTCCTACAGGGGACTGGAAACACCATATATTTT. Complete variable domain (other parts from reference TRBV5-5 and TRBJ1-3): DAGVTQSPTHLIKTRGQQVTLRCSPISGHKSVSWYQQVLGQGPQFIFQYYEKEERGRGNFPDRFSARQFPNYSSELNVNALLLGDSALYLCASSFLQGTGNTIYFGEGSWLTVV.

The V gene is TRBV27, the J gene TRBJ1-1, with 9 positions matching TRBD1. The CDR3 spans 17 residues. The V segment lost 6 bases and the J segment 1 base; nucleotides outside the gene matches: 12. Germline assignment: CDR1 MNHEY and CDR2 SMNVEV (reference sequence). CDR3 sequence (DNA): TGTGCCAGCAGAATACACAGGGGGCAAGAAACGAACACTGAAGCTTTCTTT. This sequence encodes CASRIHRGQETNTEAFF.

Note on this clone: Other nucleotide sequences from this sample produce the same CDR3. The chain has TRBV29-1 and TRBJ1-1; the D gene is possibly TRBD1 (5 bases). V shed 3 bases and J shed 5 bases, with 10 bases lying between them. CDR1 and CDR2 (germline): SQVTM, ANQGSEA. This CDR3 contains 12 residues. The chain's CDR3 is CSVEQGGTEAFF. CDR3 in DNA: TGCAGCGTTGAGCAGGGAGGGACTGAAGCTTTCTTT.

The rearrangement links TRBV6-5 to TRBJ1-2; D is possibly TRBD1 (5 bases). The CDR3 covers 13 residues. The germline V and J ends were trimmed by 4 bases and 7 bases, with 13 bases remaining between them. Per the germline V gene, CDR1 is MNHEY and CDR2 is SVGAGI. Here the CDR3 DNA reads TGTGCCAGCAGTTTCGGAGGGGCACGTGGCTACACCTTC. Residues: CASSFGGARGYTF.

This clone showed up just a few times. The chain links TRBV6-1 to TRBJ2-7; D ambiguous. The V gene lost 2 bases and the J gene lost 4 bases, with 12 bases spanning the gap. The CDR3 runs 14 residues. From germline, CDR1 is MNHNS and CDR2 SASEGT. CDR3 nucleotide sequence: TGTGCCAGCAGTGAATCTTCTACACTATACGAGCAGTACGTC. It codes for CASSESSTLYEQYV.

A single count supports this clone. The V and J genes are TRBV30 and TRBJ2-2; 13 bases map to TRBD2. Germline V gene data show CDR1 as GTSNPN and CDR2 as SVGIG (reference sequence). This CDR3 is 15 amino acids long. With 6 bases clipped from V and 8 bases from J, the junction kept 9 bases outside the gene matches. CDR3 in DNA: TGTGCCTGTCGATTCCCGGGACTAGCGGGGGGGGAGCTGTTTTTT. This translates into CACRFPGLAGGELFF.

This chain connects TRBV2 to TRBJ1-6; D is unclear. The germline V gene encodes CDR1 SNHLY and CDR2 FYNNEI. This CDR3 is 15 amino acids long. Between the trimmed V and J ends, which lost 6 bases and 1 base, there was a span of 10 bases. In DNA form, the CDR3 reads TGTGCCAGCAGGGGGAGTATGTCCTATAATTCACCCCTCCACTTT. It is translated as CASRGSMSYNSPLHF.

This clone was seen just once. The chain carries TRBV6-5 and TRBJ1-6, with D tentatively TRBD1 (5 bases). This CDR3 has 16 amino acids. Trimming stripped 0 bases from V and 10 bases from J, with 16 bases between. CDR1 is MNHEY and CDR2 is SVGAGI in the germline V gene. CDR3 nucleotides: TGTGCCAGCAGTTACTCGAGTGGGTCAGGGCGGTCACCCCTCCACTTT. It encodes CASSYSSGSGRSPLHF.

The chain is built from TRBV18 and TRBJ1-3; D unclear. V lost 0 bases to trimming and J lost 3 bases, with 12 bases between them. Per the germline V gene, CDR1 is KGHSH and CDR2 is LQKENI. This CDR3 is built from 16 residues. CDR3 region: CASSPPFLTDGNTIYF. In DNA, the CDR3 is TGTGCCAGCTCACCACCGTTTCTGACTGATGGAAACACCATATATTTT.

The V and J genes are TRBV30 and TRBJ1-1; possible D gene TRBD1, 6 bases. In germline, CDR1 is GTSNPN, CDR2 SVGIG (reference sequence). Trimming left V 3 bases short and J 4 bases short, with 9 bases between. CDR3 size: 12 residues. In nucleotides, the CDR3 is TGTGCCTGGAGCAGGGGTCCCACTGAAGCTTTCTTT. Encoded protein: CAWSRGPTEAFF.

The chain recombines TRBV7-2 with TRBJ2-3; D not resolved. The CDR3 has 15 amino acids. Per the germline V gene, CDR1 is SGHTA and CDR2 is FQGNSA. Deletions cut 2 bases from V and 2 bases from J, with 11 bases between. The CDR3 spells CASSLMLANTDTQYF. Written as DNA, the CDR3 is TGTGCCAGCAGCTTAATGTTAGCAAACACAGATACGCAGTATTTT.

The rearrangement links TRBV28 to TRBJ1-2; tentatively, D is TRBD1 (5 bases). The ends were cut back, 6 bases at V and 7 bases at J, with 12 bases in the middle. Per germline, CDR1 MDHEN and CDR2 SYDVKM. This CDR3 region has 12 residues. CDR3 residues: CASSLQGIGYTF. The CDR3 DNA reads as TGTGCCAGCAGCCTTCAGGGTATTGGCTACACCTTC.

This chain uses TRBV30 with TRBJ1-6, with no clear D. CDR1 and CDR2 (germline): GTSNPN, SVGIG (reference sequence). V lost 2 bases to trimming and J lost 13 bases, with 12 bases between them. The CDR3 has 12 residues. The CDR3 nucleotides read TGTGCCTGGAGTCCCCCTAGCTCGCCCCTCCACTTT. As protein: CAWSPPSSPLHF.

CDR3 protein: CASSIPAIANTGELFF. DNA for the CDR3: TGTGCCAGTAGTATCCCCGCAATAGCGAACACCGGGGAGCTGTTTTTT. The chain has TRBV19 and TRBJ2-2; D gene uncertain. The CDR3 totals 16 residues. From germline, CDR1 is LNHDA and CDR2 SQIVND (reference sequence). V was trimmed by 3 bases and J by 0 bases, leaving 11 bases between them.

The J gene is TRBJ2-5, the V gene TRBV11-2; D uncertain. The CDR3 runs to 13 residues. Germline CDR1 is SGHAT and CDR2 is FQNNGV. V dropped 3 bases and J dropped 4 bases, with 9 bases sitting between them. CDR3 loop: CASSFSGRETQYF. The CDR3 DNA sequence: TGTGCCAGCAGCTTCTCAGGAAGAGAGACCCAGTACTTC.

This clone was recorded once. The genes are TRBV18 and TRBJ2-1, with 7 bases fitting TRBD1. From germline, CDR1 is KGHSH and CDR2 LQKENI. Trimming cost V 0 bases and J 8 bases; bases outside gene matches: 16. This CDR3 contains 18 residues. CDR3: CASSPPRTQGLTLDEQFF. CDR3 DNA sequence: TGTGCCAGCTCACCACCGAGGACACAGGGGCTTACCCTGGATGAGCAGTTCTTC. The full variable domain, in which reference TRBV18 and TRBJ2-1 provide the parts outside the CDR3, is NAGVMQNPRHLVRRRGQEARLRCSPMKGHSHVYWYRQLPEEGLKFMVYLQKENIIDESGMPKERFSAEFPKEGPSILRIQQVVRGDSAAYFCASSPPRTQGLTLDEQFFGPGTRLTVL.

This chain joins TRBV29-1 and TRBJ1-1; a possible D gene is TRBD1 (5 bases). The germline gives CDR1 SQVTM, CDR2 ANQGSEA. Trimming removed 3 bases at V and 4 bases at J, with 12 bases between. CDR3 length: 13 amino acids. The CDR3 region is CSVDVRAGTEAFF. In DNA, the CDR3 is TGCAGCGTTGATGTCAGGGCTGGCACTGAAGCTTTCTTT. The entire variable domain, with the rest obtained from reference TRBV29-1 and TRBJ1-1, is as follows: SAVISQKPSRDICQRGTSLTIQCQVDSQVTMMFWYRQQPGQSLTLIATANQGSEATYESGFVIDKFPISRPNLTFSTLTVSNMSPEDSSIYLCSVDVRAGTEAFFGQGTRLTVV.